Listed below are T cell receptor beta chains from one sample, sequenced in a study of regulatory T cells in long-lasting Graves disease. Each CDR3 protein gets one entry after TCRdb re-called the multiplex PCR reads with MiXCR. Here the sample spans hundreds of thousands of distinct CDR3 sequences, roughly 15% being singletons. The same sample was also studied in work on T cells in Graves' hyperthyroidism and ophthalmopathy.

Sample: peripheral blood mononuclear cells (PBMCs), taken at new diagnosis, from a patient treated with antithyroid drugs. All receptors derive from a woman aged 25-40 years with Graves disease. Both conserved end residues are part of each CDR3. The D gene is left open where the match is weak. Clone sizes are given selectively: once, few, many, or a class where the clone is expanded.

clone size: NA; J gene: TRBJ2-1; D gene: TRBD2; V gene: TRBV5-1; CDR3 DNA: TGCGCCAGCAGCCAGTGGGGACTAGCGGTTAATGAGCAGTTCTTC; CDR3 protein: CASSQWGLAVNEQFF
clone size: many; J gene: TRBJ1-2; D gene: TRBD1; V gene: TRBV29-1; CDR3 DNA: TGCAGCGTTAACAGGGGGGGTGGCTACACCTTC; CDR3 protein: CSVNRGGGYTF
clone size: many; J gene: TRBJ2-1; D gene: NA; V gene: TRBV28; CDR3 DNA: TGTGCCAGCAGTTCCCCTGGACTACCCGCCACCCAATTCTTC; CDR3 protein: CASSSPGLPATQFF
clone size: few; J gene: TRBJ2-3; D gene: TRBD2; V gene: TRBV27; CDR3 DNA: TGTGCCAGCAAGTCTGGAGGGACTAGCGGAAAAGATACGCAGTATTTT; CDR3 protein: CASKSGGTSGKDTQYF
clone size: few; J gene: TRBJ2-1; D gene: TRBD2; V gene: TRBV5-4; CDR3 DNA: TGTGCCAGCAGCTTGGTAGCGGGAGGGGCCTACAATGAGCAGTTCTTC; CDR3 protein: CASSLVAGGAYNEQFF
clone size: NA; J gene: TRBJ2-5; D gene: NA; V gene: TRBV14; CDR3 DNA: TGTGCCAGCAGCCAGCAGGGGTTAGGGGAGACCCAGTACTTC; CDR3 protein: CASSQQGLGETQYF
clone size: NA; J gene: TRBJ2-7; D gene: NA; V gene: TRBV4-1; CDR3 DNA: TGCGCCAGCAGCCAAGGTGAGACTAGAAGCTCCTACGAGCAGTACTTC; CDR3 protein: CASSQGETRSSYEQYF
clone size: many; J gene: TRBJ1-1; D gene: NA; V gene: TRBV11-2; CDR3 DNA: TGTGCCAGCAGCCCAGTGGGGTTCGGCAAAAATTTT; CDR3 protein: CASSPVGFGKNF
clone size: few; J gene: TRBJ1-6; D gene: NA; V gene: TRBV12-3/TRBV12-4; CDR3 DNA: TGTGCCAGCACCTTGGGGTTGGGGTTTGCACCCCTCCACTTT; CDR3 protein: CASTLGLGFAPLHF
clone size: NA; J gene: TRBJ1-6; D gene: NA; V gene: TRBV3-1; CDR3 DNA: TGTGCCAGCAGCCAAGATGGTAATTCACCCCTCCACTTT; CDR3 protein: CASSQDGNSPLHF
clone size: many; J gene: TRBJ2-7; D gene: NA; V gene: TRBV6-1; CDR3 DNA: TGTGCCAGCACCCCAGTACGGAGAGCCTACGAGCAGTACTTC; CDR3 protein: CASTPVRRAYEQYF
clone size: many; J gene: TRBJ1-1; D gene: NA; V gene: TRBV11-2; CDR3 DNA: TGTGCCAGCAGCTTAGATCTCGGGCAGGCTTTCTTT; CDR3 protein: CASSLDLGQAFF
clone size: NA; J gene: TRBJ2-2; D gene: NA; V gene: TRBV19; CDR3 DNA: TGTGCCAGTGCAGACCGATCCCCGGGGGAGCTGTTTTTT; CDR3 protein: CASADRSPGELFF
clone size: NA; J gene: TRBJ2-7; D gene: TRBD1; V gene: TRBV3-1; CDR3 DNA: TGTGCCAGCAGCCGAACCGGGACAGGGGAACACGAGCAGTACTTC; CDR3 protein: CASSRTGTGEHEQYF
clone size: few; J gene: TRBJ2-7; D gene: NA; V gene: TRBV20-1; CDR3 DNA: TGCAGTGCTAGAGATCTGAACACCTTCTCCTACGAGCAGTACTTC; CDR3 protein: CSARDLNTFSYEQYF
clone size: many; J gene: TRBJ1-6; D gene: NA; V gene: TRBV12-3/TRBV12-4; CDR3 DNA: TGTGCCAGCACCCGACGGGCGATTATTTCACCCCTCCACTTT; CDR3 protein: CASTRRAIISPLHF
clone size: many; J gene: TRBJ1-2; D gene: NA; V gene: TRBV6-1; CDR3 DNA: TGTGCCAGCGCTAGACAGAGAAACTATGGCTACACCTTC; CDR3 protein: CASARQRNYGYTF
clone size: many; J gene: TRBJ2-1; D gene: NA; V gene: TRBV28; CDR3 DNA: TGTGCCAGCAGTACTCAGTGGGCTTACGAGCAGTTCTTC; CDR3 protein: CASSTQWAYEQFF
clone size: many; J gene: TRBJ1-6; D gene: NA; V gene: TRBV28; CDR3 DNA: TGTGCCAGCAGGGAAAGACGCCTCGCGTATTCACCCCTCCACTTT; CDR3 protein: CASRERRLAYSPLHF
clone size: NA; J gene: TRBJ2-1; D gene: NA; V gene: TRBV10-3; CDR3 DNA: TGTGCCATCAAGTCGTACTCCTACAATGAGCAGTTCTTC; CDR3 protein: CAIKSYSYNEQFF
clone size: NA; J gene: TRBJ2-2; D gene: TRBD1; V gene: TRBV24-1; CDR3 DNA: TGTGCCACCAGTGATCGGGACAGGGTTCACGGGGAGCTGTTTTTT; CDR3 protein: CATSDRDRVHGELFF
clone size: many; J gene: TRBJ1-4; D gene: TRBD1; V gene: TRBV2; CDR3 DNA: TGTGCCAGCAGGGAAGGACAGGGGGTAACTAATGAAAAACTGTTTTTT; CDR3 protein: CASREGQGVTNEKLFF
clone size: few; J gene: TRBJ1-5; D gene: NA; V gene: TRBV18; CDR3 DNA: TGTGCCAGCTCACCGGGGGCAGCGGCGTCCAATCAGCCCCAGCATTTT; CDR3 protein: CASSPGAAASNQPQHF
clone size: NA; J gene: TRBJ1-1; D gene: TRBD1; V gene: TRBV18; CDR3 DNA: TGTGCCAGCTCACCATTGGGACAGGGGGAACCTGAAGCTTTCTTT; CDR3 protein: CASSPLGQGEPEAFF
clone size: NA; J gene: TRBJ2-7; D gene: TRBD2; V gene: TRBV25-1; CDR3 DNA: TGTGCCAGCAGACCTACGGGGGGCGGACTAGCGGGAGGGCCGGACGAGCAGTACTTC; CDR3 protein: CASRPTGGGLAGGPDEQYF
clone size: NA; J gene: TRBJ2-7; D gene: NA; V gene: TRBV15; CDR3 DNA: TGTGCCACCAGCAGAGACGCCGGATCCCTAGAGGCCTACGAGCAGTACTTC; CDR3 protein: CATSRDAGSLEAYEQYF
clone size: NA; J gene: TRBJ2-7; D gene: NA; V gene: TRBV5-1; CDR3 DNA: TGCGCCAGCAGTGAGCGGGTGAGCTACGAGCAGTACTTC; CDR3 protein: CASSERVSYEQYF
clone size: NA; J gene: TRBJ1-5; D gene: TRBD1; V gene: TRBV28; CDR3 DNA: TGTGCCAGCGGGACAGGGAATCAGCCCCAGCATTTT; CDR3 protein: CASGTGNQPQHF
clone size: many; J gene: TRBJ2-1; D gene: NA; V gene: TRBV12-3/TRBV12-4; CDR3 DNA: TGTGCCAGCAGTGTAAAGACTGACCCAAGGTACAATGAGCAGTTCTTC; CDR3 protein: CASSVKTDPRYNEQFF
clone size: NA; J gene: TRBJ2-4; D gene: TRBD1; V gene: TRBV2; CDR3 DNA: TGTGCCAGCAGACAACAGGGGATAGCCAAAAACATTCAGTACTTC; CDR3 protein: CASRQQGIAKNIQYF
clone size: many; J gene: TRBJ1-5; D gene: TRBD1; V gene: TRBV2; CDR3 DNA: TGTGCCAGCAGTCGCAGGGGGTCGGTGGATCAGCCCCAGCATTTT; CDR3 protein: CASSRRGSVDQPQHF
clone size: many; J gene: TRBJ2-7; D gene: TRBD1; V gene: TRBV20-1; CDR3 DNA: TGCAGTGCTTCTCCAGGGGGTACCTACGAGCAGTACTTC; CDR3 protein: CSASPGGTYEQYF
clone size: many; J gene: TRBJ2-7; D gene: TRBD1; V gene: TRBV6-2/TRBV6-3; CDR3 DNA: TGTGCCAGCAGCTCCCGGGACAGATCCTACGAGCAGTACTTC; CDR3 protein: CASSSRDRSYEQYF
clone size: many; J gene: TRBJ2-4; D gene: NA; V gene: TRBV2; CDR3 DNA: TGTGCCAGCAGAAGGGACTCAGGGGGGATGGCCAAAAACATTCAGTACTTC; CDR3 protein: CASRRDSGGMAKNIQYF
clone size: NA; J gene: TRBJ2-7; D gene: TRBD1; V gene: TRBV7-3; CDR3 DNA: TGTGCCAGCAGCTTATCCCCGGGACAGGGCTACGAGCAGTACTTC; CDR3 protein: CASSLSPGQGYEQYF
clone size: NA; J gene: TRBJ2-7; D gene: NA; V gene: TRBV7-2; CDR3 DNA: TGTGCCAGCAGCTACACCCGAGGAAAGTACGAGCAGTACTTC; CDR3 protein: CASSYTRGKYEQYF
clone size: few; J gene: TRBJ1-3; D gene: NA; V gene: TRBV7-2; CDR3 DNA: TGTGCCAGCAGCCCAATGACAGGAGACACCATATATTTT; CDR3 protein: CASSPMTGDTIYF
clone size: NA; J gene: TRBJ2-6; D gene: TRBD1; V gene: TRBV5-1; CDR3 DNA: TGCGCCAGCAGCACTCGGACAGGAGCCAACGTCCTGACTTTC; CDR3 protein: CASSTRTGANVLTF
clone size: few; J gene: TRBJ1-5; D gene: NA; V gene: TRBV6-1; CDR3 DNA: TGTGCCAGCAGTGTCGAGTTTCAGGTGTCGCAGCCCCAGCATTTT; CDR3 protein: CASSVEFQVSQPQHF
clone size: many; J gene: TRBJ2-7; D gene: TRBD1; V gene: TRBV20-1; CDR3 DNA: TGCAGTGCTGGCGACAGGGGCTACGAGCAGTACTTC; CDR3 protein: CSAGDRGYEQYF
clone size: few; J gene: TRBJ2-1; D gene: NA; V gene: TRBV6-1; CDR3 DNA: TGTGCCAGCAGTACCCCGGGGGAGAATGAGCAGTTCTTC; CDR3 protein: CASSTPGENEQFF
clone size: many; J gene: TRBJ1-5; D gene: NA; V gene: TRBV20-1; CDR3 DNA: TGCAGTGCTATCGACTCATCTCTCACTTTGGAGCCCCAGCATTTT; CDR3 protein: CSAIDSSLTLEPQHF
clone size: NA; J gene: TRBJ1-2; D gene: TRBD1; V gene: TRBV19; CDR3 DNA: TGTGCCAGTAGACCGGACAGGGGCGTTTATGGCTACACCTTC; CDR3 protein: CASRPDRGVYGYTF
clone size: many; J gene: TRBJ2-4; D gene: NA; V gene: TRBV28; CDR3 DNA: TGTGCCAGCAGTTTAAGGGTAGCCAAAAACATTCAGTACTTC; CDR3 protein: CASSLRVAKNIQYF
clone size: NA; J gene: TRBJ2-2; D gene: NA; V gene: TRBV3-1; CDR3 DNA: TGTGCCAGCAGCCGAACCGGGCCAGTGAACACCGGGGAGCTGTTTTTT; CDR3 protein: CASSRTGPVNTGELFF
clone size: many; J gene: TRBJ1-5; D gene: NA; V gene: TRBV2; CDR3 DNA: TGTGCCAGCAGTTGGACAGAAATTGGTATACAGCCCCAGCATTTT; CDR3 protein: CASSWTEIGIQPQHF
clone size: many; J gene: TRBJ1-6; D gene: TRBD1; V gene: TRBV28; CDR3 DNA: TGTGCCAGCAGCTCTTTTGGGACAGGGGATTCACCCCTCCACTTT; CDR3 protein: CASSSFGTGDSPLHF
clone size: many; J gene: TRBJ1-1; D gene: NA; V gene: TRBV30; CDR3 DNA: TGTGCCTGCAGCAGGACTCCGTCCTCGATTTGGGACACTGAAGCTTTCTTT; CDR3 protein: CACSRTPSSIWDTEAFF
clone size: few; J gene: TRBJ2-5; D gene: TRBD2; V gene: TRBV7-2; CDR3 DNA: TGTGCCAGCAGCACAACCTCGGGACTAGCGGGAGGGCCAGAGACCCAGTACTTC; CDR3 protein: CASSTTSGLAGGPETQYF
clone size: NA; J gene: TRBJ1-2; D gene: TRBD1; V gene: TRBV24-1; CDR3 DNA: TGTGCCACCAGTGACAGGGACAGGGGCTTGGGCTACACCTTC; CDR3 protein: CATSDRDRGLGYTF
clone size: NA; J gene: TRBJ2-1; D gene: NA; V gene: TRBV30; CDR3 DNA: TGTGCCTGGACTCGTGGCGGCAACAATGAGCAGTTCTTC; CDR3 protein: CAWTRGGNNEQFF
clone size: many; J gene: TRBJ1-2; D gene: NA; V gene: TRBV27; CDR3 DNA: TGTGCCAGCAGCTGGAAGGACCCATGGGACTATGGCTACACCTTC; CDR3 protein: CASSWKDPWDYGYTF